This T cell receptor (beta chain) was profiled in a study of regulatory T cells in long-lasting Graves disease. Study-wide results and caveats: Reduced TCR diversity was observed in persistent Graves' patients versus newly diagnosed patients.

Regarding this clonotype: Its target is not known.

Noted time point: newly diagnosed GD, antithyroid drugs for less than 3 months. Construction of the TCR library relied on RNA isolated from PBMCs. Construction of TCR beta libraries relied on iRepertoire HTBI primers and on Arm-PCR targeting CDR3 regions. TCRdb passed the multiplex PCR reads through MiXCR, listing each CDR3 protein once. The profile covers over 500,000 distinct CDR3 sequences, with about 16% appearing a single time and around 12% taken by the ten largest. With 6 bases clipped from V and 5 bases from J, the junction kept 5 bases outside the gene matches. The CDR3 runs 13 residues. Germline values: CDR1 MNHEY, CDR2 SMNVEV (reference sequence). Separately, the same data were catalogued under a study of T cells in Graves' hyperthyroidism and ophthalmopathy.

This material consisted of peripheral blood mononuclear cells (PBMCs), taken at new diagnosis, from a patient treated with antithyroid drugs. This TCR derives from a man between 18 and 29 years old with Graves disease. The V call is TRBV27, the J call TRBJ1-2, with 8 bases that match TRBD1. The CDR3 region has the DNA TGTGCCAGCAGGGGACAGGCCCTATATGGCTACACCTTC. Encoded protein: CASRGQALYGYTF.